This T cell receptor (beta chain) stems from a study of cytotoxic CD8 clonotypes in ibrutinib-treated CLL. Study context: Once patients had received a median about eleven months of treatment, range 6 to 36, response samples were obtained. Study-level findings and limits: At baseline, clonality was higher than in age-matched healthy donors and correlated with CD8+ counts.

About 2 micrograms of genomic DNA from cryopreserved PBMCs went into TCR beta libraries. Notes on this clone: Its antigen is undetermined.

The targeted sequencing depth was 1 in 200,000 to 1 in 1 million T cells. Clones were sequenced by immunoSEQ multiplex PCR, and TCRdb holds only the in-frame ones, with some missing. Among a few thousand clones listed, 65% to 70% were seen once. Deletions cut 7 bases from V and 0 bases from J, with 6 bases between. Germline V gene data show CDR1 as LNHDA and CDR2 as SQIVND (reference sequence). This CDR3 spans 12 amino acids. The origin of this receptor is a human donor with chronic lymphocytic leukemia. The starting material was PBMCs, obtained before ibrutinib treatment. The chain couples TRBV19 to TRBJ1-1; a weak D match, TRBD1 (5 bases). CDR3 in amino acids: CASKQVNTEAFF. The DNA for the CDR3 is TGTGCCAGTAAACAGGTGAACACTGAAGCTTTCTTT.